The 16 T cell receptor beta chains listed next were all sequenced from one sample in a study of cytomegalovirus exposure and HLA in healthy donors. The study ran its PCR with 60 Vbeta and 13 Jbeta primers. Clones were read by immunoSEQ multiplex PCR, and TCRdb kept only the in-frame ones, dropping some. Of about 150,000 clones in the sample, roughly 77% were seen once. The specimen was PBMCs. The receptors shown here come from a male donor in good health and CMV-seronegative.

The CDR3 protein is CASMPRGQGDVGDTQYF. CDR3 nucleotides: TGTGCCAGCATGCCCCGGGGACAGGGCGATGTAGGAGATACGCAGTATTTT. The V call is TRBV5-4, the J call TRBJ2-3; 9 bases match TRBD1. The CDR3 loop spans 17 amino acids. V trimming: 6 bases; J trimming: 5 bases; junction bases outside the gene matches: 16. Germline values: CDR1 SGHNT, CDR2 YYREEE (reference sequence).

CDR3 residues: CASSQDRGLYAYEQYF. As DNA, the CDR3 is TGCGCCAGCAGCCAAGATAGGGGACTATATGCCTACGAGCAGTACTTC. The chain carries TRBV4-1 and TRBJ2-7, with TRBD2 matching 7 bases. Germline V gene sequence: CDR1 MGHRA, CDR2 YSYEKL. V dropped 0 bases and J dropped 2; count of bases not matched to a gene: 7. This CDR3 contains 16 residues.

V is TRBV5-6 and J is TRBJ2-5, with 13 bases lining up with TRBD2. Per the germline V gene, CDR1 is SGHDT and CDR2 is YYEEEE. This CDR3 contains 17 residues. V shed 6 bases, J shed 5 bases, and the junction held 13 bases outside the gene matches. The CDR3 bases are TGTGCCAGCACCAGTAGGGGACTAGCGGGATTTGATGAGACCCAGTACTTC. As protein: CASTSRGLAGFDETQYF.

This chain connects TRBV13 to TRBJ2-1, with 9 positions matching TRBD1. This CDR3 has 16 amino acids. Germline V gene data show CDR1 as PRHDT and CDR2 as FYEKMQ (reference sequence). The V gene end was trimmed by 5 bases and the J gene end by 10 bases; junction bases not matched to a gene: 15. In nucleotides, the CDR3 is TGTGCCAGCAGCCTCCCGGACAGGGGTGGGAGCGGGGAGCAGTTCTTC. Protein: CASSLPDRGGSGEQFF.

This chain connects TRBV6-1 to TRBJ1-4, with D possibly being TRBD1 (6 bases). V was trimmed by 3 bases and J by 5 bases, leaving 16 bases between them. Germline-derived CDR1 and CDR2 are MNHNS and SASEGT. The CDR3 contains 16 residues. CDR3 protein: CASSDNQGGGNEKLFF. As DNA, the CDR3 is TGTGCCAGCAGTGATAATCAGGGAGGGGGGAATGAAAAACTGTTTTTT.

V is TRBV2 and J is TRBJ2-3, with 9 bases matching TRBD1. This CDR3 has 15 amino acids. Trimming took 2 bases from V and 5 from J; bases not matched to a gene: 5. Germline CDR1 and CDR2: SNHLY and FYNNEI. This CDR3 is CASSENRGQVDTQYF. The CDR3 DNA reads TGTGCCAGCAGTGAAAACAGGGGGCAAGTAGATACGCAGTATTTT.

V usage is TRBV19 and J usage is TRBJ1-5; the D is unclear. The germline V gene encodes CDR1 LNHDA and CDR2 SQIVND (reference sequence). Trimming removed 3 bases from V and 2 bases from J, with 5 bases in between. The CDR3 covers 13 residues. CDR3 region: CASSMRGNQPQHF. The CDR3 DNA reads as TGTGCCAGTAGTATGAGAGGCAATCAGCCCCAGCATTTT.

The chain links TRBV7-2 to TRBJ1-2; perhaps TRBD1 as D (5 bases). With 2 bases removed from V and 7 bases from J, the gap between germline ends came to 17 bases. The CDR3 runs 15 residues. Germline values: CDR1 SGHTA, CDR2 FQGNSA. DNA for the CDR3: TGTGCCAGCAGCTTACGTTGGCAGGGCGGGGGTGGCTACACCTTC. Residues: CASSLRWQGGGGYTF.

V gene TRBV6-1 combines with J gene TRBJ2-7; D call uncertain. The CDR3 has 15 amino acids. The germline V gene has CDR1 MNHNS and CDR2 SASEGT. V lost 1 base and J 2 bases, leaving 12 bases between the germline ends. CDR3 sequence (DNA): TGTGCCAGCAGTGAAGGAACGAGAGAGACCTACGAGCAGTACTTC. This translates into CASSEGTRETYEQYF.

This clone was picked up one time. The chain has TRBV5-1 and TRBJ2-7, with D maybe TRBD1 (5 bases). The length of the CDR3 is 15 residues. V was pared by 1 base and J by 1 base, with 12 bases between. CDR1 SGHRS and CDR2 YFSETQ come from the germline V gene. CDR3 region: CASSLNQGLSYEQYF. The CDR3 DNA reads as TGCGCCAGCAGCTTGAACCAGGGATTATCCTACGAGCAGTACTTC.

The chain carries TRBV7-2 and TRBJ1-2; no firm D call. The ends were cut back, 3 bases at V and 2 bases at J, with 7 bases in the middle. There are 13 residues in the CDR3. The germline V gene has CDR1 SGHTA and CDR2 FQGNSA. CDR3 sequence reads: CASSFQLNYGYTF. The CDR3 nucleotides are TGTGCCAGCAGCTTCCAACTGAACTATGGCTACACCTTC.

This clone was recorded once. The V and J genes are TRBV7-2 and TRBJ2-5; TRBD2 agrees at 14 bases. CDR1 is SGHTA and CDR2 is FQGNSA in the germline V gene. CDR3 length equals 16 residues. The J segment lost 4 bases and the V segment lost 3 bases, leaving 4 bases of the junction unmatched. The CDR3 nucleotides read TGTGCCAGCAGCTTCGGACTAGCGGGGGGTCGAGAGACCCAGTACTTC. Translated: CASSFGLAGGRETQYF.

This chain uses TRBV7-9 with TRBJ1-2; TRBD1 matches 9 bases. J was trimmed by 3 bases and V by 5 bases; bases with no gene match: 4. CDR3 length: 14 amino acids. CDR1 is SEHNR and CDR2 is FQNEAQ in the germline V gene (reference sequence). CDR3 region: CASSPRQGDYGYTF. CDR3 in DNA: TGTGCCAGCAGCCCCCGACAGGGGGACTATGGCTACACCTTC. Full variable domain (outside the CDR3, taken from reference TRBV7-9 and TRBJ1-2): DTGVSQNPRHKITKRGQNVTFRCDPISEHNRLYWYRQTLGQGPEFLTYFQNEAQLEKSRLLSDRFSAERPKGSFSTLEIQRTEQGDSAMYLCASSPRQGDYGYTFGSGTRLTVV.

This chain connects TRBV5-5 to TRBJ2-3; D is ambiguous. The CDR3 consists of 12 residues. Germline CDR1 reads SGHKS; CDR2 reads YYEKEE (reference sequence). Trimming stripped 3 bases from V and 5 bases from J, with 7 bases between. CDR3 protein: CASSSVLDTQYF. The CDR3 DNA sequence: TGTGCCAGCAGCTCAGTCTTAGATACGCAGTATTTT. The entire variable domain, with the rest obtained from reference TRBV5-5 and TRBJ2-3, is as follows: DAGVTQSPTHLIKTRGQQVTLRCSPISGHKSVSWYQQVLGQGPQFIFQYYEKEERGRGNFPDRFSARQFPNYSSELNVNALLLGDSALYLCASSSVLDTQYFGPGTRLTVL.

CDR3 region: CASRLRRDGEQFF. The CDR3 region has the DNA TGCGCCAGCAGGTTAAGGCGGGACGGTGAGCAGTTCTTC. The chain links TRBV5-1 to TRBJ2-1, with D tentatively TRBD2 (6 bases). Germline V gene sequence: CDR1 SGHRS, CDR2 YFSETQ. Trimming stripped 5 bases from V and 9 bases from J, with 15 bases between. The CDR3 has 13 residues. The whole variable domain, remainder taken from reference TRBV5-1 and TRBJ2-1, is KAGVTQTPRYLIKTRGQQVTLSCSPISGHRSVSWYQQTPGQGLQFLFEYFSETQRNKGNFPGRFSGRQFSNSRSEMNVSTLELGDSALYLCASRLRRDGEQFFGPGTRLTVL.

The genes are TRBV11-2 and TRBJ1-1; 10 bases are a match to TRBD1. The germline V gene has CDR1 SGHAT and CDR2 FQNNGV. The CDR3 has 15 amino acids. The V gene end was trimmed by 5 bases and the J gene end by 4 bases; junction bases not matched to a gene: 7. The CDR3 spells CASSPRDRGPTEAFF. For the CDR3, the DNA is TGTGCCAGCAGCCCTCGAGACAGGGGGCCCACTGAAGCTTTCTTT.